The T cell receptor beta chain under discussion was sequenced for a study of CD8 T cells in ankylosing spondylitis. General study findings and limits: A number of the motif variants had already been described in reactive arthritis synovial fluid and blood. In peripheral blood, disease-linked CD8+ clones occurred at relatively low frequencies. Among TCR beta sequences, a motif of fewer than 10 highly homologous variants appeared characteristic of ankylosing spondylitis blood. Reported data indicate significant enrichment of disease-linked clones within matched ankylosing spondylitis synovial fluid.

This clonotype appeared a few times. Its cognate antigen is unknown. Looked up from germline, CDR1 is SGHVS and CDR2 is FQNEAQ. The CDR3 covers 14 residues. V lost 4 bases to trimming and J lost 0 bases, with 10 bases between them. Generation of TCR beta libraries employed quantitative 5'-RACE incorporating molecular barcodes. MiXCR, run by TCRdb on the 5' RACE reads, gives a single entry per CDR3 protein. The sample has 200,000 to 250,000 distinct CDR3 sequences, around 16% seen once. J is TRBJ2-7 and V is TRBV7-8, with a weak D call TRBD2 (5 bases). The sequence was collected from a male donor with ankylosing spondylitis. The sample was blood, either unsorted or a sorted T cell fraction (not recorded which). The CDR3 coding sequence is TGTGCCAGCAGCTCCACCGACTACTCCTACGAGCAGTACTTC. It yields the protein CASSSTDYSYEQYF.